The entry that follows covers one T cell receptor beta chain sequence. Its target is not known. This record belongs to a study of T cells after yellow fever vaccination. One entry per CDR3 protein, called by TCRdb with MiXCR from the 5' RACE reads. The sample carries hundreds of thousands of distinct CDR3 sequences, 13% recorded once. General study results and limits: Peaking on day 5 versus 15, the secondary response was faster but weaker. FACS-sorted repertoires could harbor abundant contaminating bulk-population clonotypes. Shared CD4/CD8 clonotypes were a small share, likely from convergent recombination. Detected again after the booster were most primary-vaccination clones, at 95% to 98% CD4 and about 90% CD8.

V was trimmed by 7 bases and J by 5 bases, leaving 5 bases between them. There are 10 residues in the CDR3. Germline CDR1 reads MDHEN; CDR2 reads SYDVKM. This receptor was identified in a man aged 25-45 years who received the YFV17D yellow fever vaccine. The specimen was PBMCs, collected on the day of the yellow fever booster vaccination. This chain links TRBV28 with TRBJ1-1; D is undetermined. The CDR3 spells CASKGTEAFF. The DNA for the CDR3 is TGTGCCAGCAAGGGAACTGAAGCTTTCTTT.